This T cell receptor beta chain emerged from a study of OX40 agonist ivuxolimab in advanced cancers. V was shortened by 0 bases and J by 3 bases, with 0 bases between the two germline ends. The germline V gene encodes CDR1 SQVTM and CDR2 ANQGSEA. The CDR3 runs to 10 residues. The protocol was immunoSEQ multiplex PCR, while the TCRdb copy is restricted to in-frame clones and leaves out a portion. The sample has approximately 30,000 clones; roughly 82% are singletons. Notes on this clone: This specimen includes other DNA sequences encoding the same CDR3.

This rearrangement joins TRBV29-1 to TRBJ2-7; D unclear. Sample: CD4+ or CD8+ T cells sorted from blood, taken in a trial of the OX40 agonist ivuxolimab. The clonotype was recovered from an adult with an advanced solid tumor such as melanoma, head and neck, liver or kidney cancer. CDR3 residues: CSVEDYEQYF. Here the CDR3 DNA reads TGCAGCGTTGAAGACTACGAGCAGTACTTC.